A selection of T cell receptor beta chains follows, all from one sample in a study of human T cells and chemical hapten exposure. Using its own MiXCR run on the RACE reads, TCRdb lists one record per CDR3 protein. The sample holds around 360,000 distinct CDR3 sequences, roughly 6.3% seen once. The sequencing used whole blood, collected in connection with sensitization to the hapten diphenylcyclopropenone (DPC). These receptors all stem from a woman aged 18-29 years with alopecia areata. Some clones in this sample may be carry-over from other donors' samples. Both conserved end residues are part of each CDR3. A D gene is named only where the DNA matches it firmly. Size tells how often a clone was seen (once, few, many) or the class of an expanded clone, and some rows leave it out.

size: few; J: TRBJ2-1; D: -; length: 15; V: TRBV4-3; DNA: TGCGCCAGCAGCCAAGCCGGGACCTCTTACAATGAGCAGTTCTTC; CDR3: CASSQAGTSYNEQFF
size: few; J: TRBJ2-4; D: -; length: 15; V: TRBV6-2/TRBV6-3; DNA: TGTGCCAGCAGGGCCCTCAGGGATCCCAAAAACATTCAGTACTTC; CDR3: CASRALRDPKNIQYF
size: many; J: TRBJ2-3; D: -; length: 13; V: TRBV18; DNA: TGTGCCAGCTCAAGGTCGAGACGGGATACGCAGTATTTT; CDR3: CASSRSRRDTQYF
size: -; J: TRBJ1-3; D: -; length: 15; V: TRBV13; DNA: TGTGCCAGCAGCCAAAAGTCCGGTATGGGAAACACCATATATTTT; CDR3: CASSQKSGMGNTIYF
size: -; J: TRBJ2-1; D: -; length: 16; V: TRBV4-3; DNA: TGCGCCAGCAGCCAAGATGGCCTAGTATCCTACAATGAGCAGTTCTTC; CDR3: CASSQDGLVSYNEQFF
size: many; J: TRBJ1-1; D: -; length: 13; V: TRBV20-1; DNA: TGCAGTGGAGGACGGAATATGAACACTGAAGCTTTCTTT; CDR3: CSGGRNMNTEAFF
size: -; J: TRBJ2-3; D: TRBD1; length: 15; V: TRBV6-6; DNA: TGTGCCAGCAGGGCCGGGACAGGGCGCACAGATACGCAGTATTTT; CDR3: CASRAGTGRTDTQYF
size: -; J: TRBJ1-2; D: -; length: 16; V: TRBV20-1; DNA: TGCAGTGCTAGAGCCTCCTCCCGACAGATAAACTATGGCTACACCTTC; CDR3: CSARASSRQINYGYTF
size: many; J: TRBJ2-2; D: -; length: 16; V: TRBV12-5; DNA: TGTGCTAGTGGTTTGACTACCGAAGGGGTAGGCGGGGAGCTGTTTTTT; CDR3: CASGLTTEGVGGELFF
size: -; J: TRBJ2-3; D: -; length: 16; V: TRBV28; DNA: TGTGCCAGCAGTCTTCTGCAGGGAATTGGGACAGATACGCAGTATTTT; CDR3: CASSLLQGIGTDTQYF
size: few; J: TRBJ2-1; D: -; length: 18; V: TRBV14; DNA: TGTGCCAGCAGCCAAGATTCCGCAGCGGCCCCCCCGGGCAATGAGCAGTTCTTC; CDR3: CASSQDSAAAPPGNEQFF
size: many; J: TRBJ1-4; D: TRBD1; length: 15; V: TRBV7-9; DNA: TGTGCCAGCAGCTCGACAGGGAGGACTAATGAAAAACTGTTTTTT; CDR3: CASSSTGRTNEKLFF
size: many; J: TRBJ2-1; D: -; length: 13; V: TRBV6-6; DNA: TGTGCCAGCAGATCCCTCACGGGTAATGAGCAGTTCTTC; CDR3: CASRSLTGNEQFF
size: many; J: TRBJ1-1; D: -; length: 16; V: TRBV4-1; DNA: TGCGCCAGCAGCCAAGCAGAGATCGGAGTACAAATTGAAGCTTTCTTT; CDR3: CASSQAEIGVQIEAFF
size: few; J: TRBJ2-3; D: -; length: 18; V: TRBV21-1; DNA: TGTGCCAGCAGCACACACTCCGGCCCGGGACACATCACAGATACGCAGTATTTT; CDR3: CASSTHSGPGHITDTQYF
size: -; J: TRBJ2-7; D: -; length: 12; V: TRBV6-6; DNA: TGTGCCAGCAGTTACTCCCGGGAACAGCAGTACTTC; CDR3: CASSYSREQQYF
size: -; J: TRBJ2-1; D: TRBD2; length: 18; V: TRBV11-3; DNA: TGTGCCAGTCGGCGGGCTAGCGGGGATAGGAGCTCCTACAATGAGCAGTTCTTC; CDR3: CASRRASGDRSSYNEQFF
size: -; J: TRBJ2-5; D: -; length: 15; V: TRBV4-3; DNA: TGCACCAGCAGCCAAGATATGCAGGGGCAAGAGACCCAGTACTTC; CDR3: CTSSQDMQGQETQYF
size: -; J: TRBJ1-1; D: -; length: 14; V: TRBV7-9; DNA: TGTGCCAGCAGCTTAGAACACCTGAACACTGAAGCTTTCTTT; CDR3: CASSLEHLNTEAFF
size: many; J: TRBJ1-4; D: -; length: 18; V: TRBV4-3; DNA: TGCGCCAGCAGCCAAGAGGACCTACAGGATAGAGGGAGTGAAAAACTGTTTTTT; CDR3: CASSQEDLQDRGSEKLFF
size: many; J: TRBJ2-7; D: -; length: 15; V: TRBV15; DNA: TGTGCCACCAGCAGAGATCTCGGCACCTCCTACGAGCAGTACTTC; CDR3: CATSRDLGTSYEQYF
size: -; J: TRBJ2-6; D: -; length: 14; V: TRBV20-1; DNA: TGCAGTGCCTCCAGGCAGTCTGGGGCCAACGTCCTGACTTTC; CDR3: CSASRQSGANVLTF
size: few; J: TRBJ2-5; D: TRBD2; length: 14; V: TRBV29-1; DNA: TGCAGCGTTGACGGAGCGGGGGGGCAAGAGACCCAGTACTTC; CDR3: CSVDGAGGQETQYF
size: -; J: TRBJ2-1; D: -; length: 14; V: TRBV12-5; DNA: TGTGCTAGTGGTTTGTGGCCCGGGATCAGTGAGCAGTTCTTC; CDR3: CASGLWPGISEQFF
size: -; J: TRBJ1-1; D: TRBD1; length: 13; V: TRBV6-5; DNA: TGTGCCAGCTTAAGGGGGCAATACACTGAAGCTTTCTTT; CDR3: CASLRGQYTEAFF
size: few; J: TRBJ1-4; D: TRBD1; length: 15; V: TRBV12-3/TRBV12-4; DNA: TGTGCCAGCAAAAAGGGACAGGGAAGGGACGAAAAACTGTTTTTT; CDR3: CASKKGQGRDEKLFF
size: -; J: TRBJ1-6; D: TRBD1; length: 15; V: TRBV7-2; DNA: TGTGCCAGCAGCTTAGCTCACAGGGGATCTTCACCCCTCCACTTT; CDR3: CASSLAHRGSSPLHF
size: many; J: TRBJ1-1; D: -; length: 13; V: TRBV2; DNA: TGTGCCAGCAGTGTCAGGATGAACACTGAAGCTTTCTTT; CDR3: CASSVRMNTEAFF
size: few; J: TRBJ1-6; D: -; length: 16; V: TRBV7-2; DNA: TGTGCCAGCAGTATCCGGGAGGCGTTATATAATTCACCCCTCCACTTT; CDR3: CASSIREALYNSPLHF
size: few; J: TRBJ2-3; D: -; length: 14; V: TRBV6-2/TRBV6-3; DNA: TGTGCCAGCAGTCCAACAGATGGGCCAGATACGCAGTATTTT; CDR3: CASSPTDGPDTQYF
size: -; J: TRBJ2-1; D: TRBD2; length: 17; V: TRBV6-6; DNA: TGTGCCAGCAGTTACAGGGCGGGGGGTCCTACCTACAATGAGCAGTTCTTC; CDR3: CASSYRAGGPTYNEQFF
size: many; J: TRBJ1-1; D: -; length: 12; V: TRBV12-3/TRBV12-4; DNA: TGTGCCAGCAGAAGACCGGGCACTGAAGCTTTCTTT; CDR3: CASRRPGTEAFF
size: -; J: TRBJ1-4; D: TRBD1; length: 14; V: TRBV7-9; DNA: TGTGCCAGCAGCTTACGACAGGGGAGTGGAAAACTGTTTTTT; CDR3: CASSLRQGSGKLFF
size: few; J: TRBJ2-6; D: -; length: 19; V: TRBV6-5; DNA: TGTGCCAGCAGTTACCCCCCCGGGACAATCGGAACTGGGGCCAACGTCCTGACTTTC; CDR3: CASSYPPGTIGTGANVLTF
size: many; J: TRBJ2-5; D: -; length: 13; V: TRBV14; DNA: TGTGCCAGCGGGTATGGGGGTGGAGAGACCCAGTACTTC; CDR3: CASGYGGGETQYF
size: few; J: TRBJ2-1; D: TRBD2; length: 15; V: TRBV5-1; DNA: TGCGCCAGCAGCTTCACTAGCGGGGGTAACAATGAGCAGTTCTTC; CDR3: CASSFTSGGNNEQFF
size: few; J: TRBJ2-7; D: -; length: 13; V: TRBV20-1; DNA: TGCAGTGCTAGAGTAGTGTCCTCCTACGAGCAGTACTTC; CDR3: CSARVVSSYEQYF
size: many; J: TRBJ1-1; D: TRBD1; length: 17; V: TRBV27; DNA: TGTGCCAGCAGTTTATCACAACTTCGACAGGGGGGCACTGAAGCTTTCTTT; CDR3: CASSLSQLRQGGTEAFF
size: -; J: TRBJ1-5; D: -; length: 12; V: TRBV6-2/TRBV6-3; DNA: TGTGCCAGCAGTTTCCTCTATCAGCCCCAGCATTTT; CDR3: CASSFLYQPQHF
size: few; J: TRBJ1-6; D: -; length: 16; V: TRBV27; DNA: TGTGCCAGCAGTTTAGCGGGGACGGGATATAATTCACCCCTCCACTTT; CDR3: CASSLAGTGYNSPLHF
size: many; J: TRBJ1-2; D: -; length: 13; V: TRBV20-1; DNA: TGCAGTGCTAGATCCCGGCAGGCACGGGGCTACACCTTC; CDR3: CSARSRQARGYTF